This is a list of T cell receptor beta chains from one sample in a study of T cells in Graves' hyperthyroidism and ophthalmopathy. TCRdb analysed the multiplex PCR reads with MiXCR anew, one entry per CDR3 protein. The sample shows roughly 740,000 distinct CDR3 sequences, around 17% of them seen only once. The specimen sequenced was blood. These receptors came from a man between 18 and 35 years old with Graves' hyperthyroidism. Each CDR3 is given with its conserved first and last residue. A D gene is named only where the DNA matches it firmly. Clone size is not always given. Where it is, it says once, few, many or a class for expanded clones.

CDR3aa: CASSLGHGSTEAFF
CDR3nt: TGTGCCAGCAGCCTGGGCCACGGGAGCACTGAAGCTTTCTTT
len: 14
abundance: -
v_gene: TRBV11-2
j_gene: TRBJ1-1
d_gene: -

CDR3aa: CASKDRGFTEAFF
CDR3nt: TGTGCCAGCAAGGACAGGGGATTTACTGAAGCTTTCTTT
len: 13
abundance: many
v_gene: TRBV2
j_gene: TRBJ1-1
d_gene: TRBD1

CDR3aa: CATSDLGTGGNTGELFF
CDR3nt: TGTGCCACCAGTGATTTGGGGACAGGGGGCAACACCGGGGAGCTGTTTTTT
len: 17
abundance: -
v_gene: TRBV24-1
j_gene: TRBJ2-2
d_gene: TRBD1

CDR3aa: CASSLGQGQSVLTF
CDR3nt: TGTGCCAGCAGTTTAGGGCAGGGCCAAAGCGTCCTGACTTTC
len: 14
abundance: many
v_gene: TRBV27
j_gene: TRBJ2-6
d_gene: -

CDR3aa: CASSVTGIHEQYF
CDR3nt: TGTGCCAGCAGCGTAACAGGGATCCACGAGCAGTACTTC
len: 13
abundance: many
v_gene: TRBV9
j_gene: TRBJ2-7
d_gene: -

CDR3aa: CASSPGQGWNTDTQYF
CDR3nt: TGTGCCAGCAGCCCCGGTCAGGGGTGGAACACAGATACGCAGTATTTT
len: 16
abundance: -
v_gene: TRBV7-3
j_gene: TRBJ2-3
d_gene: -

CDR3aa: CASRTRAGGTGELFF
CDR3nt: TGCGCCAGCCGGACTAGGGCGGGTGGAACCGGGGAGCTGTTTTTT
len: 15
abundance: -
v_gene: TRBV4-1
j_gene: TRBJ2-2
d_gene: TRBD2

CDR3aa: CASSRNIGTDTQYF
CDR3nt: TGCGCCAGCAGCCGAAATATTGGCACAGATACGCAGTATTTT
len: 14
abundance: many
v_gene: TRBV5-1
j_gene: TRBJ2-3
d_gene: -

CDR3aa: CASRRVQETQYF
CDR3nt: TGTGCCAGCAGAAGGGTCCAAGAGACCCAGTACTTC
len: 12
abundance: many
v_gene: TRBV5-6
j_gene: TRBJ2-5
d_gene: -

CDR3aa: CASSISINEKLFF
CDR3nt: TGTGCCAGTAGTATCTCCATTAATGAAAAACTGTTTTTT
len: 13
abundance: once
v_gene: TRBV19
j_gene: TRBJ1-4
d_gene: -

CDR3aa: CASSSGTSESPYEQYF
CDR3nt: TGTGCCAGCAGCTCAGGGACTAGCGAAAGCCCCTACGAGCAGTACTTC
len: 16
abundance: few
v_gene: TRBV7-9
j_gene: TRBJ2-7
d_gene: TRBD2

CDR3aa: CSVWGLAGPNNEQFF
CDR3nt: TGCAGCGTTTGGGGACTAGCGGGACCAAACAATGAGCAGTTCTTC
len: 15
abundance: -
v_gene: TRBV29-1
j_gene: TRBJ2-1
d_gene: TRBD2

CDR3aa: CASSPWGERGNNEQFF
CDR3nt: TGTGCCAGCAGCCCCTGGGGGGAAAGGGGTAACAATGAGCAGTTCTTC
len: 16
abundance: many
v_gene: TRBV11-3
j_gene: TRBJ2-1
d_gene: -

CDR3aa: CSGGGGSTEAFF
CDR3nt: TGCAGCGGAGGGGGGGGGAGCACTGAAGCTTTCTTT
len: 12
abundance: few
v_gene: TRBV29-1
j_gene: TRBJ1-1
d_gene: -

CDR3aa: CASKLNRGYPYNEQFF
CDR3nt: TGTGCCAGCAAGCTAAACAGGGGGTATCCCTACAATGAGCAGTTCTTC
len: 16
abundance: few
v_gene: TRBV28
j_gene: TRBJ2-1
d_gene: TRBD1

CDR3aa: CSANQVGTSAQETQYF
CDR3nt: TGCAGTGCCAATCAAGTTGGGACTAGCGCGCAAGAGACCCAGTACTTC
len: 16
abundance: many
v_gene: TRBV20-1
j_gene: TRBJ2-5
d_gene: TRBD2

CDR3aa: CASSFYGQGAWHEQYF
CDR3nt: TGTGCCAGCAGTTTCTACGGACAGGGGGCTTGGCACGAGCAGTACTTC
len: 16
abundance: many
v_gene: TRBV28
j_gene: TRBJ2-7
d_gene: TRBD1

CDR3aa: CSVEDLAGDGAKNIQYF
CDR3nt: TGCAGCGTTGAAGATCTTGCAGGGGATGGGGCCAAAAACATTCAGTACTTC
len: 17
abundance: few
v_gene: TRBV29-1
j_gene: TRBJ2-4
d_gene: -

CDR3aa: CASSQLGPPETQYF
CDR3nt: TGTGCCAGCAGCCAACTAGGCCCACCGGAGACCCAGTACTTC
len: 14
abundance: -
v_gene: TRBV7-2
j_gene: TRBJ2-5
d_gene: -

CDR3aa: CASSLSVATETQYF
CDR3nt: TGTGCCAGCAGTTTATCGGTGGCTACGGAGACCCAGTACTTC
len: 14
abundance: many
v_gene: TRBV28
j_gene: TRBJ2-5
d_gene: -

CDR3aa: CASSSLGQAQTLSYEQYF
CDR3nt: TGTGCCAGCAGTTCCCTTGGACAGGCCCAGACCCTCTCCTACGAGCAGTACTTC
len: 18
abundance: -
v_gene: TRBV28
j_gene: TRBJ2-7
d_gene: TRBD1

CDR3aa: CSVEVLAGVETSYNEQFF
CDR3nt: TGCAGCGTTGAAGTCCTAGCGGGAGTTGAGACCTCCTACAATGAGCAGTTCTTC
len: 18
abundance: few
v_gene: TRBV29-1
j_gene: TRBJ2-1
d_gene: TRBD2

CDR3aa: CASSFPLYQTDTQHF
CDR3nt: TGTGCCAGCAGCTTCCCTTTATATCAGACAGATACGCAGCATTTT
len: 15
abundance: -
v_gene: TRBV7-9
j_gene: TRBJ1-5
d_gene: -

CDR3aa: CATSDALAASYEQYF
CDR3nt: TGTGCCACCAGTGATGCTCTAGCGGCGTCCTACGAGCAGTACTTC
len: 15
abundance: many
v_gene: TRBV24-1
j_gene: TRBJ2-7
d_gene: TRBD2

CDR3aa: CAWSVQPSDTEAFF
CDR3nt: TGTGCCTGGAGTGTACAACCCTCGGACACTGAAGCTTTCTTT
len: 14
abundance: many
v_gene: TRBV30
j_gene: TRBJ1-1
d_gene: -

CDR3aa: CASSQVLTGNSYEQYF
CDR3nt: TGTGCCAGCAGCCAAGTACTGACAGGGAATTCCTACGAGCAGTACTTC
len: 16
abundance: -
v_gene: TRBV4-2
j_gene: TRBJ2-7
d_gene: TRBD1

CDR3aa: CAISESLQVETQYF
CDR3nt: TGTGCCATCAGTGAGTCCTTACAGGTCGAGACCCAGTACTTC
len: 14
abundance: -
v_gene: TRBV10-3
j_gene: TRBJ2-5
d_gene: -